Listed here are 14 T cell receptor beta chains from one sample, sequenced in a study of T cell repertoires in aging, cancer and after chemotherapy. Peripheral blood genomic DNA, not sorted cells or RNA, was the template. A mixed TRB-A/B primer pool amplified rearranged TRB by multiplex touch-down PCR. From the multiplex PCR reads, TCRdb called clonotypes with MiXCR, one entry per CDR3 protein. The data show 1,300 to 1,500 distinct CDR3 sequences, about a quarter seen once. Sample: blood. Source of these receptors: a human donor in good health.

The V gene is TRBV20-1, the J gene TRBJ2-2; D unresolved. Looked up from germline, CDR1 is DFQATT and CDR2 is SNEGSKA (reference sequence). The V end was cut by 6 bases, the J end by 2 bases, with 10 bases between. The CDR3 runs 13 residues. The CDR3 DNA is TGCAGTGCGCCCCGACCTAACACCGGGGAGCTGTTTTTT. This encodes CSAPRPNTGELFF.

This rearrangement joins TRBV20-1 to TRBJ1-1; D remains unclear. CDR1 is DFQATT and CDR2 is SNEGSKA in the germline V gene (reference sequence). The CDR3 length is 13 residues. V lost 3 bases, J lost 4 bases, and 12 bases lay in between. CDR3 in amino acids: CSASLDGPTEAFF. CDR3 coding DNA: TGCAGTGCTAGCCTCGATGGGCCCACTGAAGCTTTCTTT.

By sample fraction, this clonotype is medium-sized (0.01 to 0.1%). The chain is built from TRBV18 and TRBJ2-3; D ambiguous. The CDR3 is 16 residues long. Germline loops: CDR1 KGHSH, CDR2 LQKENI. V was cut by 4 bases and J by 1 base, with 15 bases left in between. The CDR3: CASSLLVLGGTDTQYF. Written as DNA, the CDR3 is TGTGCCAGCTCACTCCTTGTCCTGGGTGGCACAGATACGCAGTATTTT.

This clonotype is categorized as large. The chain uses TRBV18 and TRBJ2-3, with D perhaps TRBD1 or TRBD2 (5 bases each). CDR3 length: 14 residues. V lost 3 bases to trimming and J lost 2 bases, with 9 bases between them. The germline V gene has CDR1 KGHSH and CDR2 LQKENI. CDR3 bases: TGTGCCAGCTCACCGGGGGAAGACACAGATACGCAGTATTTT. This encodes CASSPGEDTDTQYF.

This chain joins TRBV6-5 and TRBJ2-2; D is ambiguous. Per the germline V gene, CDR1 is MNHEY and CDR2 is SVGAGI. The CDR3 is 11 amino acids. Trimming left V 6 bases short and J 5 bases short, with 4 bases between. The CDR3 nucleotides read TGTGCCAGCAGGGGTACCGGGGAGCTGTTTTTT. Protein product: CASRGTGELFF.

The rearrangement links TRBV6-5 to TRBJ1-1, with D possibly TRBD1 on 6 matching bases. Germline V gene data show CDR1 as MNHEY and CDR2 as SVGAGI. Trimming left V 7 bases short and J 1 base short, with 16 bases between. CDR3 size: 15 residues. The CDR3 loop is CASNYRQASNTEAFF. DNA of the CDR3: TGTGCCAGCAACTATAGACAGGCGTCGAACACTGAAGCTTTCTTT.

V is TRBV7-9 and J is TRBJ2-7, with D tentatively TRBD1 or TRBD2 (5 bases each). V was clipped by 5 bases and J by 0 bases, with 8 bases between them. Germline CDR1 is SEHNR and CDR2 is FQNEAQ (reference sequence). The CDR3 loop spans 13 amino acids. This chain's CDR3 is CASSPGPSYEQYV. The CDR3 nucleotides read TGTGCCAGCAGCCCGGGACCCTCCTACGAGCAGTACGTC.

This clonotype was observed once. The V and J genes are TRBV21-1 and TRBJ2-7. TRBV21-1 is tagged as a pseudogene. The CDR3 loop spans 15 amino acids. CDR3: CASSKRQPDAHEQYF. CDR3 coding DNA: TGTGCCAGCAGCAAACGGCAGCCCGACGCCCACGAGCAGTACTTC.

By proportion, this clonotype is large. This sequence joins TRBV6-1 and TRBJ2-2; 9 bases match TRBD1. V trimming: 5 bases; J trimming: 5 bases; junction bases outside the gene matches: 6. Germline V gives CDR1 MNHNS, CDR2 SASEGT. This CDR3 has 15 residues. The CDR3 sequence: CASSTGTGWTGELFF. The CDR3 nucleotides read TGTGCCAGCAGTACCGGGACAGGGTGGACCGGGGAGCTGTTTTTT.

CDR3 DNA sequence: TGTGCCAGCAGCCAAGGGGGGACCGCAGGGAACACTGAAGCTTTCTTT. It encodes CASSQGGTAGNTEAFF. The chain is built from TRBV11-3 and TRBJ1-1; TRBD1 might be the D (6 bases). The CDR3 is made up of 16 amino acids. V lost 5 bases to trimming and J lost 1 base, with 17 bases between them. Germline assignment: CDR1 SGHNT and CDR2 YENEEA. Full variable domain (missing parts from reference TRBV11-3 and TRBJ1-1): EAGVVQSPRYKIIEKKQPVAFWCNPISGHNTLYWYLQNLGQGPELLIRYENEEAVDDSQLPKDRFSAERLKGVDSTLKIQPAELGDSAVYLCASSQGGTAGNTEAFFGQGTRLTVV.

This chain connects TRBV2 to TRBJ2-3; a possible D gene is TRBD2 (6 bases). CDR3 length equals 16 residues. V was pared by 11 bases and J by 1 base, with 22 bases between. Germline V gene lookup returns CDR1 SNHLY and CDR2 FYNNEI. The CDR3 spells CAGRDSQLSRTDTQYF. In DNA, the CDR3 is TGTGCCGGGCGGGACTCCCAGTTAAGCCGCACAGATACGCAGTATTTT.

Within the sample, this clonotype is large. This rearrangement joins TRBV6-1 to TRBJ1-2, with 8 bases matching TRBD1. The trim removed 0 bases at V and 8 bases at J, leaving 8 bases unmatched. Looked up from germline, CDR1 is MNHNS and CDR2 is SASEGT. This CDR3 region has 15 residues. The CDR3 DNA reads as TGTGCCAGCAGTGAAGCGGGGGACAGGAGGGAGGGCTACACCTTC. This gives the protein CASSEAGDRREGYTF.

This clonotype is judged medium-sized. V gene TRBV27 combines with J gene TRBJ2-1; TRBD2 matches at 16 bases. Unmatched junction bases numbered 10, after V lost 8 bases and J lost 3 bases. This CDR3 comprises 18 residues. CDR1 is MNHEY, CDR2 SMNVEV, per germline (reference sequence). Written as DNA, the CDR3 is TGTGCCAGCTGGGGACTAGCGGGAGGGCCCAGTCTCTACAATGAGCAGTTCTTC. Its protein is CASWGLAGGPSLYNEQFF.

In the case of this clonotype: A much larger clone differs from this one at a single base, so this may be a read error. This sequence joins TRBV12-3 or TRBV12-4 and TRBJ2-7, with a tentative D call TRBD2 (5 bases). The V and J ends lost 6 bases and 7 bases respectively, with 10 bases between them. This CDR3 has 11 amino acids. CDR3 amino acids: CASSPRDEQYF. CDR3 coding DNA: TGTGCCAGCAGCCCACGGGATGAGCAGTACTTC.